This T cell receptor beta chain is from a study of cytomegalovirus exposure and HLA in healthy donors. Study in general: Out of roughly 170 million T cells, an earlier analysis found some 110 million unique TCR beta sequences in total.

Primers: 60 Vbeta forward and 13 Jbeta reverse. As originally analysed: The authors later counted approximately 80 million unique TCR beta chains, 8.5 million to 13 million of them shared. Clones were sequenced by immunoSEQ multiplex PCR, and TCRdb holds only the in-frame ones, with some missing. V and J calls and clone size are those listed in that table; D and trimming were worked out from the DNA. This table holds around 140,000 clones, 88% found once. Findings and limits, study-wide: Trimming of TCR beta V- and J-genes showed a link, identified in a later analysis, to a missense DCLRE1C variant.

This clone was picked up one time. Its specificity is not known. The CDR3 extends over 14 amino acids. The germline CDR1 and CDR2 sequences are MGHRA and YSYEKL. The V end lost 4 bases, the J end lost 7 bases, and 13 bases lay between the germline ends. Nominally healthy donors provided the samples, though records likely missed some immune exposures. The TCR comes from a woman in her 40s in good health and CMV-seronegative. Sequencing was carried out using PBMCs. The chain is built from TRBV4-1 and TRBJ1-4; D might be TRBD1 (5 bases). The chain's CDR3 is CASSPPGEGEKLFF. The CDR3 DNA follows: TGCGCCAGCAGCCCACCGGGGGAGGGTGAAAAACTGTTTTTT.